This T cell receptor (beta chain) was recovered during a study of blood T cell repertoires in COVID-19. The trim removed 5 bases at V and 8 bases at J, leaving 4 bases unmatched. CDR1 is MNHEY and CDR2 is SVGAGI in the germline V gene. This CDR3 has 14 residues. This clone was counted between two and nine times. Other nucleotide sequences in the sample specify the same CDR3. Repertoires were generated with immunoSEQ multiplex PCR, while TCRdb's copy carries only in-frame clones and drops some. The repertoire holds around 170,000 clones, with under 85% as singletons. The TCR originated in a woman aged 40 to 50 with acute or convalescent COVID-19. Specimen: peripheral blood. The genes are TRBV6-5 and TRBJ1-4; TRBD1 matches 11 bases. Written as DNA, the CDR3 is TGTGCCAGCAGTCCCGGGACAGGGGGAGAAAAACTGTTTTTT. This gives the protein CASSPGTGGEKLFF.